The subject of this entry is one T cell receptor (beta chain). Its antigen remains unidentified. Base qualities are missing; no much larger clone stands one base away. Following the manufacturer's instructions, genomic DNA from CD8+ cells served as the input for TCRbeta sequencing. The immunoSEQ assay was used for TCRbeta sequencing, which was carried out at a genomics technology centre in Finland. The authors' analysis ran thus. Clonotype tables produced by the immunoSEQ preprocessing pipeline were converted into VDJtools format, and non-productive clonotypes were filtered out. Any sample with fewer than 10,000 reads was excluded, the remaining samples were subsampled to 10,000 reads, and most of the eight CND-RA samples made it through. The VDJtools CalcDiversityStats function was applied to data subsampled to 10,000 reads to calculate Shannon-Wiener, Simpson and clonality indices. To infer antigen specificity, non-singleton TCRbeta clonotypes were hard-matched against VDJdb, with no mismatches permitted. Clusters with potentially shared antigen targets were formed by grouping CDR3 sequences that differed by one amino acid (Hamming distance 1). Public clonotypes were tested for group enrichment with one-sided Fisher's exact tests after resampling groups to six samples, repeated ten times. TCRdb holds this immuneACCESS table with in-frame rearrangements only. Some clones are missing; in checked studies, unresolved V genes explain under half, and the rest has no known cause. V, J and clone size reflect that table, while D and trimming were determined from the DNA. In all, the sample holds about 13,000 clones, and roughly 87% of those were seen once. The ten largest clones add up to about a quarter of the sample.

The data were obtained in a study of CD8 T cells in seronegative destructive rheumatoid arthritis (TCRdb year 2020). With respect to the entire study: At the time of sampling, seven of the eight CND-RA patients were on biological drugs. Peripheral CD8+ TCRbeta repertoires of CCP-negative destructive rheumatoid arthritis (CND-RA) patients were compared with newly diagnosed seropositive RA, seronegative RA and healthy controls. The seropositive RA, seronegative RA and healthy control comparison cohorts were taken from a previously published TCRbeta dataset and were not newly sequenced.

The junction carries 5 bases between V and J, which are trimmed by 2 bases and 0 bases respectively. Sequences SGDLS (CDR1) and YYNGEE (CDR2) are obtained from the germline V gene. Taken from cysteine to phenylalanine, the CDR3 has 13 residues. Only CDR3 DNA remains: 39 bases, in frame from the first base. Overall study outcomes, separate from this receptor: More CMV-reactive and fewer influenza A-reactive CD8+ TCRbeta sequences were observed in CND-RA repertoires than in controls and other RA subtypes. Because diagnostic samples were lacking, the TCR repertoire differences may partly reflect years of poor disease control rather than having been present at onset. The study acknowledged the small size of the CND-RA cohort as a limitation. Across the 120,000 or so clonotypes tested, no public clonotype enrichment survived Benjamini-Hochberg correction. CND-RA patients appeared to carry a distinct set of enriched public clonotypes, which the authors read as support for a separate disease subset. After adjustment for age, less diverse and more clonal CD8+ TCRbeta repertoires appeared to be present in CND-RA patients than in other RA subtypes.

The CND-RA patients tested negative on the clinical CCP2 antibody test, and joint destruction in these patients kept progressing despite active therapy. Every CND-RA patient had failed conventional anti-rheumatic therapy and showed typical joint destruction in the wrists and ankles. CND-RA patients were sampled not at diagnosis but after long disease histories, which in several cases spanned decades. Roughly 48 millilitres of EDTA-anticoagulated peripheral blood were collected from each patient. Density gradient separation with Ficoll-Paque PLUS was used to isolate peripheral blood mononuclear cells. Using AutoMACS magnetic bead positive selection, CD8+ cells were isolated from either fresh or cryopreserved PBMCs, and flow cytometry was used to check purity. Genomic DNA was extracted with Nucleospin Tissue or Tissue XS kits and quantified on a Qubit 2.0 fluorometer.

Rearrangement joined TRBV9 to TRBJ1-2; too little of a D gene remains to name it. The sequence was obtained from a woman aged 30 to 50 with seronegative destructive rheumatoid arthritis. Sequencing was performed on CD8+ T cells from blood. The bases read TGTGCCAGCAGCGTCGGAGCTAACTATGGCTACACCTTC. Translated, this gives CASSVGANYGYTF. Supplemented by the reference TRBV9 and TRBJ1-2 proteins around the CDR3, the complete variable domain is DSGVTQTPKHLITATGQRVTLRCSPRSGDLSVYWYQQSLDQGLQFLIQYYNGEERAKGNILERFSAQQFPDLHSELNLSSLELGDSALYFCASSVGANYGYTFGSGTRLTVV.